This T cell receptor beta chain emerged from a study of long-term antiretroviral therapy in people with HIV (dated by TCRdb to 2021 to 2024). Concerning the study at large: The earliest samples were collected about a decade before the 2015 WHO recommendation for immediate ART, when ART was typically delayed until CD4 counts fell. A retrospective serial study tested whether ART initiation and durable HIV suppression were associated with changes in peripheral blood TRB repertoire composition and diversity. A total of 192 cryopreserved PBMC samples came from approximately 30 adults with confirmed HIV infection and were collected serially over a mean of approximately 6 years (range 1-12). About 35% of the 30 participants with HIV were female. No cross-contamination during QIAcube processing was seen in test extractions of a monoclonal T-cell line run alongside 25 to 35 polyclonal samples. What the authors observed across the whole study: Expanded TRB clones identified before ART initiation dominated the repertoire across all time points, though the dominance fluctuated and decreased in many PLHIV after ART. Because pre-ART samples had limited cell numbers, profiling was done on unsorted PBMC rather than on sorted CD4+ and CD8+ T cells. Narrower CDR3 length ranges were observed in HIV repertoires than in controls, and an antigen-experienced repertoire with only a slight naive shift after ART was suggested by the network structure. Samples dated from 2004 to 2017, and the ART regimens used may be less effective than current ones. Owing to limited PBMC availability, only the TCR beta chain was sequenced, without alpha chain pairing. Inferences about post-ART repertoire changes were limited because no data were available on ART adherence, viral resistance or therapy changes. Starting ART was linked to a significant rise in TRB diversity, yet even after long-term ART the diversity remained significantly lower than in transplant donor controls.

With regard to this clone: The specificity of this receptor is unknown. One end of the junction varies from germline; a read error may be responsible.

The immunoSEQ hsTCRB v3.0 assay was used at survey level resolution to sequence the TRB variable region. TRB sequencing targeted a depth of about 40,000-55,000 T-cell genomes per sample. An Illumina MiSeq with a v3 150-cycle kit was used to sequence the pooled TRB libraries. In the original analysis: Repertoire analysis ran in R within a reproducible Nextflow workflow covering QC, data transformation and analysis. LymphoSeq2, an R package for AIRR-Seq data exploration, was used to implement custom analyses. A handful of samples that produced fewer than 5000 total TRB sequences were removed, so 190 or so HIV repertoires were analyzed. Among the approximately 200 retained HIV repertoires, roughly 60 were collected before ART initiation and 120 to 140 were collected after ART initiation. Repertoires were downsampled to 5000 TRB nucleotide sequences, with summary statistics averaged over 100 downsampling iterations. Only TRB sequences with CDR3 regions of at least seven amino acids were retained for analysis. A Shannon entropy-derived clonality score and the Gini coefficient were used to measure diversity. In the repertoire networks, any two of the top 5000 CDR3 amino acid sequences were linked whenever the two sequences differed by an edit distance of one. For TRB CDR3 amino acid sequences, antigen specificity groups and MHC restriction were predicted with GLIPH2. To flag known associations with CMV, EBV, HIV or tissue antigens, CDR3 amino acid sequences were compared against VDJdb and McPAS-TCR. Pre-ART, post-ART and control groups were compared with Wilcoxon signed-rank tests and Holm-Bonferroni correction. Here the immuneACCESS table is served through TCRdb, limited to in-frame sequences with V and J called. Missing clones are a known gap in these copies; in checked studies unresolved V genes cover under half, and the rest lacks a known reason. V and J calls and clone size come straight from that table; D and trimming were deduced from the DNA. This sample has 20,000 to 25,000 clones in its table, and approximately 88% of those were observed once. Roughly 15% of the sample rests with the top ten.

Participants were included only if at least one PBMC sample before ART initiation and at least two post-ART samples were available. Every participant with HIV received treatment in the United States of America. Before DNA extraction, cryopreserved samples of about 0.9-10 million PBMC were thawed and then washed. At the time of the earliest PBMC sample, participants with HIV were aged between about 20 and 54 years. Each participant contributed PBMC samples from 1-4 timepoints before ART initiation and 2-8 timepoints after ART initiation, with a median of 7 samples. Serial HIV viral load, CD4+ T-cell count, ART history and demographic data were obtained for every participant. Using a Qiagen kit on a QIAcube, genomic DNA was extracted from unsorted PBMC, with samples processed in batches of 12. The receptor's source is a young man with HIV. The specimen comprised unsorted PBMCs, sampled 4.3 years after starting antiretroviral therapy.

The DNA is as follows: TGCAGTGCTAGAAGCCCAGATCTCCATTTT. Translated, this gives CSARSPDLHF. This receptor chain uses TRBV20-1 and TRBJ1-4; the D gene is unclear. The CDR3 measures 10 amino acids from cysteine to phenylalanine. Left in the record is the CDR3 DNA by itself, 30 bases read in frame from the first base. The germline V gene (reference sequence) gives CDR1 as DFQATT and CDR2 as SNEGSKA.